Shown below are 28 T cell receptor beta chains from a single sample sequenced in a study of T cell clonality in common variable immunodeficiency. This table comes from immunoSEQ multiplex PCR, and its TCRdb copy is limited to in-frame clones, with some not included. Recorded here are 40,000 to 55,000 clones, none singletons. Sequenced sample: peripheral blood mononuclear cells. The receptors stem from a person aged 18 to 75 in good health.

This clone showed up many times. The CDR3 bases that were read are TGCAGTGCTAGAGACCCAAATTACAATGAG. It translates to CSARDPNYNE. The whole CDR3 reads CSARDPNYNEQFF. The chain is built from TRBV20-1 and TRBJ2-1; the D is unclear. The DNA ends 3 residues before the CDR3 does, and the rest of the CDR3 is filled in from the germline J gene. The CDR3 loop spans 13 amino acids. Germline V lookup: CDR1 DFQATT, CDR2 SNEGSKA (reference sequence). The V and J ends lost 0 bases and 4 bases respectively, with 7 bases between them.

This clone was picked up many times. The read finishes 3 residues shy of the CDR3 end, and the germline J gene is used to complete it. This chain links TRBV19 with TRBJ1-2, with TRBD1 matching over 10 bases. Trimming removed 6 bases from V and 7 bases from J; junction bases left unmatched: 8. This CDR3 has 14 residues. Germline assignment: CDR1 LNHDA and CDR2 SQIVND (reference sequence). Partial CDR3 DNA: TGTGCCAGTAGCCTGACAGGGGGCGCATCTGGC. Translating it yields CASSLTGGASG. The entire CDR3 protein is CASSLTGGASGYTF.

The table lists this clone with many counts. The junction shows a germline mismatch at one end, possibly a read error. The read is 3 residues too short to cover the CDR3 end, so that end is filled in from the germline J gene. The rearrangement links TRBV4-2 to TRBJ2-2; 9 bases align to TRBD2. Per the germline V gene, CDR1 is LGHNA and CDR2 is YNFKEQ. CDR3 length: 14 amino acids. The CDR3 bases that were read are TGCGCCAGCAGCCAGCGGGGGGAGGCCGGGGAG. Protein: CASSQRGEAGE. The whole CDR3 protein is CASSQRGEAGELFF.

The table lists this clone with many counts. The read ends 3 residues before the CDR3 terminus; that terminus is restored from the germline J gene. The J gene is TRBJ1-3, the V gene TRBV29-1; D is unresolved. The ends were cut back, 5 bases at V and 4 bases at J, with 12 bases in the middle. The CDR3 runs 13 residues. In germline, CDR1 is SQVTM, CDR2 ANQGSEA. The CDR3 sequence is CSVLASNGNTIYF. Incomplete CDR3 DNA: TGCAGCGTTTTGGCATCCAACGGAAACACC.

This clone was seen repeatedly, ten times or more. The CDR3 end falls 3 residues outside the read, so it is completed with the germline J gene. This chain links TRBV9 with TRBJ2-3, with D possibly being TRBD1 (6 bases). The germline CDR1 and CDR2 sequences are SGDLS and YYNGEE. The CDR3 has 15 amino acids. Between the trimmed V and J ends, which lost 3 bases and 5 bases, there was a span of 16 bases. The chain's CDR3 is CASSAQGNAEDTQYF. The CDR3 DNA, read in part, is TGTGCCAGCAGCGCACAGGGAAATGCAGAAGATACG.

The sample holds many counts of this clone. The read comes to an end 3 residues before the CDR3 does, leaving the germline J gene to fill in the end. The gene calls are TRBV7-3 and TRBJ1-3; D unclear. Germline V gene data show CDR1 as SGHTA and CDR2 as FQGTGA. V was cut by 5 bases and J by 0 bases, with 11 bases left in between. CDR3 size: 15 residues. The CDR3 loop reads CASSLRGSSGNTIYF. The sequenced CDR3 bases are TGTGCCAGCAGCCTCCGGGGAAGCTCTGGAAACACC.

The table lists this clone with many counts. The read ends 3 residues shy of where the CDR3 ends; the end is completed using the germline J gene. This chain uses TRBV19 with TRBJ2-3; 11 bases line up with TRBD1. The J segment lost 7 bases and the V segment lost 1 base, leaving 4 bases of the junction unmatched. This CDR3 contains 15 residues. Germline CDR1 is LNHDA and CDR2 is SQIVND (reference sequence). The CDR3 bases that were read are TGTGCCAGTAGTATAGGGACAGGGGGCAGGAATACG. This codes for CASSIGTGGRNT. The whole CDR3 region reads CASSIGTGGRNTQYF.

This clone was seen many times. The CDR3 end is not reached by the read, which stops 3 residues before it; the germline J gene fills it in. The chain uses TRBV28 and TRBJ1-1; 9 bases are shared with TRBD1. Germline V gene sequence: CDR1 MDHEN, CDR2 SYDVKM. The CDR3 runs 14 residues. Trimming took 5 bases from V and 4 from J; bases not matched to a gene: 5. The DNA read from the CDR3 is TGTGCCAGCAGTGAGACAGGGGGAGGCACTGAA. Protein sequence: CASSETGGGTE. The whole CDR3 sequence is CASSETGGGTEAFF.

This clone was seen at least ten times. The read halts 3 residues ahead of the CDR3 end, with the missing end drawn from the germline J gene. The V call is TRBV20-1, the J call TRBJ2-3; TRBD1 is a possible D gene (5 bases). The germline gives CDR1 DFQATT, CDR2 SNEGSKA (reference sequence). V lost 6 bases to trimming and J lost 4 bases, with 14 bases between them. The CDR3 is made up of 13 amino acids. CDR3 region: CSAKRSQADTQYF. The sequenced part of the CDR3 DNA is TGCAGTGCAAAGCGCTCACAGGCAGATACG.

To note about this clone: The read finishes 3 residues shy of the CDR3 end, and the germline J gene is used to complete it. The V and J genes are TRBV5-1 and TRBJ2-5, with 13 bases matching TRBD2. Trimming took 0 bases from V and 2 from J; bases not matched to a gene: 1. There are 16 residues in the CDR3. The germline gives CDR1 SGHRS, CDR2 YFSETQ. CDR3 sequence reads: CASSLGLAGGQETQYF. The sequenced CDR3 bases are TGCGCCAGCAGCTTGGGACTAGCGGGGGGTCAAGAGACC.

In regard to this clone: A read error may be the cause here, since a much bigger clone is one base away. The CDR3 end falls 3 residues outside the read, so it is completed with the germline J gene. The V and J genes are TRBV7-8 and TRBJ1-2; 9 nucleotides match TRBD1. V was pared by 4 bases and J by 6 bases, with 3 bases of the junction left unmatched. This CDR3 is built from 13 residues. Germline V lookup: CDR1 SGHVS, CDR2 FQNEAQ. The CDR3 here is CASSYRDRDGYTF. The CDR3 DNA, read in part, is TGTGCCAGCAGCTACCGGGACAGGGATGGC.

This clone was detected a few times. The CDR3 is cut off 3 residues early in the read; its end comes from the germline J gene. The chain couples TRBV10-2 to TRBJ2-3; 9 bases are a match to TRBD2. J gave up 3 bases and V 6 bases, and 10 bases lay outside the gene matches. Germline assignment: CDR1 WSHSY and CDR2 SAAADI. The CDR3 sequence is 16 residues long. The sequenced part of the CDR3 DNA is TGCGCCAGCAGATGGGGGGTAGCGGGAGATACAGATACG. As protein: CASRWGVAGDTDT. The CDR3 in its entirety is CASRWGVAGDTDTQYF.

CDR3 bases read: TGCAGTGCTCCCGGGACAGGGGACCATCAGCCC. Encoded protein: CSAPGTGDHQP. The entire CDR3 protein reads CSAPGTGDHQPQHF. This chain links TRBV20-1 with TRBJ1-5; 10 nucleotides align to TRBD1. The CDR3 end falls 3 residues outside the read, so it is completed with the germline J gene. This CDR3 has 14 residues. The germline V gene encodes CDR1 DFQATT and CDR2 SNEGSKA (reference sequence). Germline trimming cut 5 bases from V and 5 bases from J; bases unmatched to any gene: 6.

This clone was found many times. Coverage ceases 3 residues before the CDR3 finishes, and the germline J gene fills in the end. V usage is TRBV9 and J usage is TRBJ2-1; a weak D match, TRBD1 (6 bases). Germline-derived CDR1 and CDR2 are SGDLS and YYNGEE. CDR3 length: 14 amino acids. The germline V and J ends were trimmed by 0 bases and 8 bases, with 12 bases remaining between them. The CDR3: CASSVVGAQDEQFF. The sequenced part of the CDR3 DNA is TGTGCCAGCAGCGTAGTGGGGGCGCAGGATGAG.

This clone has at least ten counts. The sequenced fragment ends 3 residues before the CDR3 boundary, so the rest is inferred from the germline J gene. The rearrangement links TRBV6-4 to TRBJ2-2; 8 nucleotides line up with TRBD1. V dropped 8 bases and J dropped 2; count of bases not matched to a gene: 4. The V gene's germline CDR1 is MRHNA and CDR2 SNTAGT. The CDR3 covers 14 residues. The CDR3 sequence is CASRTGFNTGELFF. The DNA read from the CDR3 is TGTGCCAGCCGGACAGGGTTTAACACCGGGGAG.

This clone appeared many times. The sequence runs out 3 residues before the end of the CDR3; the remainder is reconstructed from the germline J gene. The chain employs TRBV19 and TRBJ1-2; no clear D gene. CDR1 and CDR2 from the germline V gene are LNHDA and SQIVND (reference sequence). Trimming pared 5 bases from V and 4 bases from J, leaving 5 bases between. The CDR3 is 11 amino acids. The CDR3 sequence: CASSSIYGYTF. Partial CDR3 DNA: TGTGCCAGTAGTTCCATCTATGGC.

At least ten counts were recorded for this clone. The read stops 3 residues short of the end of the CDR3; the missing end is completed from the germline J gene. The chain combines TRBV5-1 with TRBJ2-5; a weak D match, TRBD2 (6 bases). Germline CDR1 reads SGHRS; CDR2 reads YFSETQ. The CDR3 runs to 14 residues. With 4 bases removed from V and 4 bases from J, the gap between germline ends came to 14 bases. This CDR3 reads CASSPLEGRETQYF. The sequenced part of the CDR3 DNA is TGCGCCAGCAGCCCTCTGGAGGGCCGAGAGACC.

In this sample, this clone turned up many times. Read coverage stops 3 residues before the CDR3 terminus; the germline J gene supplies the remainder. The gene calls are TRBV12-3 or TRBV12-4 and TRBJ2-3, with D unresolved. This CDR3 is 13 amino acids long. V lost 2 bases, J lost 4 bases, and 7 bases lay in between. The chain's CDR3 is CASSLLASDTQYF. The sequenced part of the CDR3 DNA is TGTGCCAGCAGTTTACTGGCTTCAGATACG.

In this sample, this clone turned up many times. Sequencing ends 3 residues short of the CDR3 end; the germline J gene provides the rest. The rearrangement joins TRBV10-3 to TRBJ1-1, with 8 bases identical to TRBD1. V trimming: 5 bases; J trimming: 5 bases; junction bases outside the gene matches: 4. Per germline, CDR1 ENHRY and CDR2 SYGVKD. The CDR3 consists of 13 residues. The CDR3 spells CAISQGAQTEAFF. CDR3 DNA (partial): TGTGCCATCAGTCAGGGGGCACAGACTGAA.

This clone was counted many times. The CDR3 end falls 3 residues outside the read, so it is completed with the germline J gene. V is TRBV5-1 and J is TRBJ1-2; 7 bases fit TRBD1. CDR1 and CDR2 (germline): SGHRS, YFSETQ. After removal of 2 bases from V and 3 bases from J, the junction contained 10 bases not matched to a gene. This CDR3 region has 16 residues. This CDR3 is CASSFELRGRYYGYTF. Partial CDR3 DNA: TGCGCCAGCAGCTTTGAGTTGAGGGGGCGGTACTATGGC.

This clone has a count of ten or more. The sequenced fragment ends 3 residues before the CDR3 boundary, so the rest is inferred from the germline J gene. This chain links TRBV20-1 with TRBJ2-2, with D uncertain. CDR1 and CDR2 (germline): DFQATT, SNEGSKA (reference sequence). V lost 0 bases, J lost 5 bases, and 7 bases lay in between. The CDR3 consists of 13 residues. The CDR3 bases that were read are TGCAGTGCTAGAGAACAGCCGACCGGGGAG. Its protein is CSAREQPTGE. In full, the CDR3 is CSAREQPTGELFF.

This clone was detected many times. The CDR3 end falls 3 residues outside the read, so it is completed with the germline J gene. The V and J genes are TRBV7-3 and TRBJ2-7; 10 nucleotides line up with TRBD2. This CDR3 is 15 amino acids long. The trim removed 3 bases at V and 0 bases at J, leaving 2 bases unmatched. CDR1 is SGHTA, CDR2 FQGTGA, per germline. The covered CDR3 bases are TGTGCCAGCAGCTTCTCTAGCGGGAGCTCCTACGAG. It specifies CASSFSSGSSYE. Given in full, the CDR3 is CASSFSSGSSYEQYF.

The table lists this clone with many counts. Read sequence stops 3 residues before the CDR3 end, and the germline J gene provides the missing end. V gene TRBV7-3 combines with J gene TRBJ1-2; no firm D call. This CDR3 spans 15 amino acids. V was shortened by 3 bases and J by 0 bases, with 11 bases between the two germline ends. Germline CDR1 is SGHTA and CDR2 is FQGTGA. The CDR3 sequence: CASSFLRVSNYGYTF. The covered CDR3 bases are TGTGCCAGCAGCTTCCTTAGGGTTTCTAACTATGGC.

In this sample, this clone turned up many times. The read ends 3 residues before the CDR3 terminus; that terminus is restored from the germline J gene. The V gene is TRBV6-2 or TRBV6-3, the J gene TRBJ1-5; no clear D. The CDR3 has 14 amino acids. The V end lost 0 bases, the J end lost 4 bases, and 7 bases lay between the germline ends. Germline-derived CDR1 and CDR2 are MNHEY and SVGEGT. The CDR3 reads CASSYSSRNQPQHF. Incomplete CDR3 DNA: TGTGCCAGCAGTTACTCGTCCAGAAATCAGCCC.

This clone was seen many times. The CDR3 end lies 3 residues beyond the end of the read and is filled in from the germline J gene. The chain combines TRBV7-6 with TRBJ2-2; D is unclear. V was trimmed by 1 base and J by 4 bases, leaving 7 bases between them. The CDR3 has 14 amino acids. From germline, CDR1 is SGHVS and CDR2 FNYEAQ. The CDR3 protein is CASSLVRGTGELFF. The sequenced CDR3 bases are TGTGCCAGCAGCTTAGTACGAGGCACCGGGGAG.

This clone was counted many times. With the read ending 3 residues before the CDR3 end, the germline J gene is used to fill in that end. The chain employs TRBV7-9 and TRBJ2-2; TRBD1 is a possible D gene (6 bases). Trimming removed 6 bases at V and 6 bases at J, with 17 bases between. This CDR3 spans 15 amino acids. The germline CDR1 and CDR2 sequences are SEHNR and FQNEAQ (reference sequence). CDR3: CASSTRQVNAGELFF. CDR3 DNA (partial): TGTGCCAGCAGTACGCGACAGGTAAACGCCGGGGAG.

This clone came up many times. Partial CDR3 DNA: TGCAGTGCTAGTGGAGTAGGACCCTCGGGGTATGAG. The encoded protein is CSASGVGPSGYE. The CDR3 in its entirety is CSASGVGPSGYEQFF. The genes are TRBV20-1 and TRBJ2-1, with D maybe TRBD2 (5 bases). The missing CDR3 end, 3 residues past where the read stops, is filled in from the germline J gene. The CDR3 is made up of 15 amino acids. The germline V and J ends were trimmed by 3 bases and 8 bases, with 20 bases remaining between them. From germline, CDR1 is DFQATT and CDR2 SNEGSKA (reference sequence).

This clone was observed many times. The read stops 3 residues short of the end of the CDR3; the missing end is completed from the germline J gene. J is TRBJ2-2 and V is TRBV20-1, with 16 bases aligning to TRBD2. This CDR3 comprises 18 residues. V trimming: 3 bases; J trimming: 2 bases; junction bases outside the gene matches: 6. Germline CDR1 is DFQATT and CDR2 is SNEGSKA (reference sequence). This CDR3 is CSARGGTSGRANTGELFF. CDR3 bases read: TGCAGTGCTAGGGGTGGGACTAGCGGGAGGGCCAACACCGGGGAG.